This record covers a single TCR beta chain. In the authors' methods: Reference gene primer amplification gave estimated nucleated cell counts. Sequencing was performed with immunoSEQ multiplex PCR; in TCRdb, only in-frame clones are kept and a portion is missing. V and J calls and clone size follow that table, whereas D and trimming were derived from the DNA. This sample carries approximately 440,000 clones, around 89% of them seen once, and the ten largest clones take over 10%. Seattle enrolled patients during active infection and tracked them longitudinally. The data belong to a study of blood T cell repertoires in COVID-19. Background on the study: The cDNA or gDNA used as material had been derived from T cells, B-cell-depleted T cells, or PBMCs.

CDR3 size: 14 residues. The germline CDR1 and CDR2 sequences are MNHNS and SASEGT. Trimming left V 1 base short and J 3 bases short, with 10 bases between. The sequence came from a woman between 50 and 59 years old with COVID-19, enrolled during active disease. The specimen was peripheral blood. This chain joins TRBV6-1 and TRBJ2-7; the D is unclear. CDR3 in DNA: TGTGCCAGCAGTGAAGTCGGCGGTAACTACGAGCAGTACTTC. Its protein is CASSEVGGNYEQYF.